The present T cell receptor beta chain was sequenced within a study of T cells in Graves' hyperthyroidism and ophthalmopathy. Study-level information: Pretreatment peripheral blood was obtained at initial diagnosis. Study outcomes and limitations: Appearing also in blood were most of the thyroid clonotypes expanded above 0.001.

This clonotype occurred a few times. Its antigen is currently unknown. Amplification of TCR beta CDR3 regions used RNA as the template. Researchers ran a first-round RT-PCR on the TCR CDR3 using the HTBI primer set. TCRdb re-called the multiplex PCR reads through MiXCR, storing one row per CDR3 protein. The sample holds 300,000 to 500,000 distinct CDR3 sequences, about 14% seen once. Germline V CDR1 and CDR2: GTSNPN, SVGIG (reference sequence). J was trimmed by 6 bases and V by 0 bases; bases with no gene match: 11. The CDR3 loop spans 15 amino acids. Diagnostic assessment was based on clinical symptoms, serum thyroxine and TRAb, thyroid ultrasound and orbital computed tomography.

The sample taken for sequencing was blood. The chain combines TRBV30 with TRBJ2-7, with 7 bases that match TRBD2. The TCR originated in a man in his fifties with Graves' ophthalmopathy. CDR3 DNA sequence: TGTGCCTGGAGTGTACACGCGGGAGCCCCTGTCGAGCAGTACTTC. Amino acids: CAWSVHAGAPVEQYF.